Listed below are T cell receptor beta chains from one sample, sequenced in a study of blood T cells in healthy people across ages. TCRdb re-analysed the 5' RACE reads in MiXCR, keeping a single row per CDR3 protein. The data show around 690,000 distinct CDR3 sequences, 58% seen once. The source material was blood. These receptor sequences come from a man aged 55 to 69 in good health. The CDR3 runs from the conserved cysteine through the conserved F or W. The D gene is left open where the match is weak. The size entry is marked missing in some rows and otherwise reads once, few, many or a size class.

TRBV29-1	TRBJ2-7	TRBD2	14	many	CSVEPSGGSYEQYF	TGCAGCGTTGAACCTTCGGGGGGCTCCTACGAGCAGTACTTC
TRBV7-2	TRBJ2-7	NA	13	NA	CASSLESAGKQYF	TGTGCCAGCAGCTTAGAAAGCGCCGGGAAGCAGTACTTC
TRBV5-1	TRBJ1-5	NA	15	once	CASSPDQFSNQPQHF	TGCGCCAGCAGCCCTGATCAGTTTAGCAATCAGCCCCAGCATTTT
TRBV12-5	TRBJ1-5	NA	12	NA	CASGSGVQPQHF	TGTGCTAGTGGTTCAGGGGTTCAGCCCCAGCATTTT
TRBV5-1	TRBJ1-1	NA	15	NA	CASSPTGQRDTEAFF	TGCGCCAGCAGCCCTACCGGACAGCGAGACACTGAAGCTTTCTTT
TRBV5-1	TRBJ2-5	TRBD2	16	NA	CASSPGTSENRNEQYF	TGCGCCAGCAGCCCCGGGACTAGCGAGAATCGGAATGAGCAGTACTTC
TRBV28	TRBJ1-1	NA	14	few	CASNLRGRPTEAFF	TGTGCCAGCAACCTTAGGGGGAGACCCACTGAAGCTTTCTTT
TRBV3-1	TRBJ1-4	NA	13	once	CASSQGLREKLFF	TGTGCCAGCAGCCAGGGACTTCGCGAAAAACTGTTTTTT
TRBV11-2	TRBJ2-1	TRBD1	15	few	CASSLNRGSYNEQFF	TGCGCCAGCAGCTTGAACAGGGGTTCCTACAATGAGCAGTTCTTC
TRBV20-1	TRBJ1-4	NA	13	NA	CSVRGGADEKLFF	TGCAGTGTTAGGGGGGGGGCTGATGAAAAACTGTTTTTT
TRBV3-1	TRBJ2-4	NA	16	NA	CASSQALGVAKNIQYF	TGTGCCAGCAGCCAAGCTCTGGGGGTAGCCAAAAACATTCAGTACTTC
TRBV20-1	TRBJ2-1	NA	15	NA	CSAEQGAGGYNEQFF	TGCAGTGCTGAACAGGGGGCGGGGGGGTACAATGAGCAGTTCTTC
TRBV5-6	TRBJ1-2	TRBD1	19	NA	CASSLGGPGQRRAGYGYTF	TGTGCCAGCAGCTTAGGAGGCCCGGGACAGCGACGGGCAGGTTATGGCTACACCTTC
TRBV15	TRBJ2-5	TRBD2	14	NA	CATSRAGEGETQYF	TGTGCCACCAGCAGAGCGGGGGAGGGTGAGACCCAGTACTTC
TRBV20-1	TRBJ1-1	NA	14	NA	CSARDIGTNTEAFF	TGCAGTGCTAGAGATATCGGGACCAACACTGAAGCTTTCTTT
TRBV6-1	TRBJ1-5	NA	15	NA	CATGAEPYSNQPQHF	TGTGCCACTGGGGCGGAACCATATAGCAATCAGCCCCAGCATTTT
TRBV7-8	TRBJ1-1	NA	13	few	CASSLAFEDQAFF	TGTGCCAGCAGCTTAGCGTTCGAGGACCAAGCTTTCTTT
TRBV5-6	TRBJ1-6	TRBD1	15	NA	CASSLDRGMLSPLHF	TGTGCCAGCAGCTTGGACAGGGGGATGCTCTCACCCCTCCACTTT
TRBV6-5	TRBJ2-1	NA	14	NA	CASSYSRGYNEQFF	TGTGCCAGCAGTTACTCAAGGGGGTACAATGAGCAGTTCTTC
TRBV12-3/TRBV12-4	TRBJ2-1	TRBD2	15	few	CASSPSGGAWNEQFF	TGTGCCAGCAGTCCTAGCGGGGGGGCCTGGAATGAGCAGTTCTTC
TRBV12-3/TRBV12-4	TRBJ1-4	NA	15	NA	CASTLGAPTNEKLFF	TGTGCCAGCACCCTGGGGGCCCCGACTAATGAAAAACTGTTTTTT
TRBV20-1	TRBJ2-3	NA	14	few	CSARVGASTDTQYF	TGCAGTGCTAGAGTCGGAGCTAGCACAGATACGCAGTATTTT
TRBV9	TRBJ2-5	TRBD2	15	few	CASSVETSGGPTQYF	TGTGCCAGCAGCGTAGAGACTAGCGGGGGGCCTACCCAGTACTTC
TRBV3-1	TRBJ2-3	NA	13	few	CASSQDWADTQYF	TGTGCCAGCAGCCAAGATTGGGCAGATACGCAGTATTTT
TRBV20-1	TRBJ2-7	NA	13	NA	CSASPDAFYEQYF	TGCAGTGCTAGCCCGGACGCTTTCTACGAGCAGTACTTC
TRBV4-1	TRBJ2-3	TRBD2	15	NA	CASSRGTSGADTQYF	TGCGCCAGCAGCCGCGGGACTAGCGGGGCGGATACGCAGTATTTT
TRBV20-1	TRBJ2-3	TRBD1	13	once	CSAGDRGTDTQYF	TGCAGTGCCGGGGACAGGGGGACAGATACGCAGTATTTT
TRBV7-6	TRBJ2-1	TRBD1	14	once	CASSEGQTDNEQFF	TGTGCCAGCAGCGAGGGACAGACCGACAATGAGCAGTTCTTC
TRBV20-1	TRBJ2-1	TRBD2	15	few	CSARAVTSGGNEQFF	TGCAGTGCTAGAGCGGTGACTAGCGGGGGCAATGAGCAGTTCTTC
TRBV6-6	TRBJ2-3	TRBD1	14	NA	CASSWGQPTDTQYF	TGTGCCAGCAGTTGGGGACAGCCGACAGATACGCAGTATTTT
TRBV27	TRBJ2-1	TRBD1	12	NA	CASSYGTGVKFF	TGTGCCAGCAGTTATGGGACAGGGGTGAAGTTCTTC
TRBV7-2	TRBJ2-7	TRBD2	14	NA	CASSLASGSCEQYF	TGTGCCAGCAGCTTGGCTAGCGGGTCCTGCGAGCAGTACTTC
TRBV14	TRBJ2-1	NA	15	few	CARSQVGLGYNEQFF	TGTGCCCGCAGCCAAGTGGGACTGGGCTACAATGAGCAGTTCTTC
TRBV6-2/TRBV6-3	TRBJ2-5	NA	18	few	CASSYELTWVANQETLYF	TGTGCCAGCAGTTATGAGTTGACCTGGGTTGCCAACCAAGAGACCCTGTACTTC
TRBV7-2	TRBJ2-1	NA	15	NA	CASSFEGLPYNEQFF	TGTGCCAGCAGCTTCGAAGGACTACCTTACAATGAGCAGTTCTTC
TRBV11-2	TRBJ2-1	TRBD2	15	NA	CASSPTSGDYNEQFF	TGTGCCAGCAGCCCCACTAGCGGGGACTACAATGAGCAGTTCTTC
TRBV4-1	TRBJ2-5	NA	15	NA	CASSLRQGPKETQYF	TGCGCCAGCAGCCTCCGTCAGGGTCCCAAAGAGACCCAGTACTTC
TRBV2	TRBJ2-7	NA	14	few	CASRGDSFSYEQYF	TGTGCCAGCAGGGGTGACAGTTTTTCCTACGAGCAGTACTTC
TRBV18	TRBJ1-4	TRBD1	13	NA	CASSRGTGEKLFF	TGTGCCAGCTCACGGGGGACAGGGGAAAAACTGTTTTTT
TRBV4-1	TRBJ2-7	NA	19	NA	CASSPKWRGPQFSSYEQYF	TGCGCCAGCAGCCCCAAATGGCGGGGGCCCCAATTTAGCTCCTACGAGCAGTACTTC
TRBV7-9	TRBJ1-2	TRBD1	11	few	CASSTGEGYTF	TGTGCCAGCAGCACAGGGGAAGGCTACACCTTC
TRBV28	TRBJ2-7	TRBD1	14	NA	CASSPADRVGEQYF	TGTGCCAGCAGTCCCGCGGACAGGGTGGGTGAGCAGTACTTC
TRBV20-1	TRBJ2-5	NA	13	NA	CSAREWDPETQYF	TGCAGTGCTAGAGAATGGGACCCAGAGACCCAGTACTTC
TRBV4-2	TRBJ2-7	NA	13	NA	CASSQQRLSEQYF	TGTGCCAGCAGCCAACAGCGTTTGTCCGAGCAGTACTTC
TRBV3-1	TRBJ2-7	NA	14	NA	CASSQDRGLDEQYF	TGTGCCAGCAGCCAAGATAGAGGGTTGGACGAGCAGTACTTC